The table lists the clone carrying this TCR beta chain with many counts. Antigen unknown. TCR cDNA, made by 5'RACE template switching, carried an added universal primer site and UMIs. From the 5' RACE reads, TCRdb called clonotypes with MiXCR, one entry per CDR3 protein. The sample comprises roughly 150,000 distinct CDR3 sequences, under 7.5% of which are singletons, and roughly 2.5% rests with the top ten. This entry comes from a study of T cells after yellow fever vaccination. Study as a whole: Fractions of low cell number were prepared using SMART-Seq v4 Ultra Low Input. Regarding the study as a whole: Subsequent booster samples again held most clones from primary vaccination (less than 98% CD4, 85% to 90% CD8). Abundant bulk-derived clonotypes could contaminate FACS-sorted repertoires.

The sample here was CD4+ T cells sorted from PBMCs, taken about 5 days after the first yellow fever vaccination. The clonotype originates from a man aged 18-30 years who received the YFV17D yellow fever vaccine.

The CDR3: CASSFGLAGGEYNEQFF. The CDR3 DNA follows: TGTGCCAGCAGCTTTGGACTAGCGGGGGGGGAGTACAATGAGCAGTTCTTC. V gene TRBV7-8 combines with J gene TRBJ2-1, with 15 bases aligning to TRBD2. The V gene's germline CDR1 is SGHVS and CDR2 FQNEAQ. V was pared by 3 bases and J by 4 bases, with 4 bases of the junction left unmatched. CDR3 length equals 17 residues.